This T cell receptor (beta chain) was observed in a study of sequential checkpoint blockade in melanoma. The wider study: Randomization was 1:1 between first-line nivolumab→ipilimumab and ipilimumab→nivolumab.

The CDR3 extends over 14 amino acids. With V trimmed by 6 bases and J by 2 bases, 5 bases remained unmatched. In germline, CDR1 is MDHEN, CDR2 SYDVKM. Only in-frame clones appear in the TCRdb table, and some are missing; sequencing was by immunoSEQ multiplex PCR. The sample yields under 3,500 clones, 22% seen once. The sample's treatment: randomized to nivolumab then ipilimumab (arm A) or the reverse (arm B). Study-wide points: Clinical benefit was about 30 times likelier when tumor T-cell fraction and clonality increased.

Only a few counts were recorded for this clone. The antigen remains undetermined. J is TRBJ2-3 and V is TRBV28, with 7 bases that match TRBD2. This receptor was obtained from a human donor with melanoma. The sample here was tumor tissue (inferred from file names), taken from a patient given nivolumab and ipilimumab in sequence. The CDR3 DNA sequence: TGTGCCAGCAGAGCTAGCGGAGACACAGATACGCAGTATTTT. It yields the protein CASRASGDTDTQYF.